The 7 T cell receptor beta chains below all came from one sample that was sequenced in a study of T cell responses to AZD1222 COVID-19 vaccine. The method was immunoSEQ multiplex PCR; TCRdb's version includes in-frame clones alone and lacks a portion of them. The sample carries fewer than 150,000 clones, roughly 93% recorded once. Sequencing used peripheral blood, obtained 28 days after the second AZD1222 dose. These receptors originate from an adult who received the AZD1222 COVID-19 vaccine.

This clone was seen once. The V gene is TRBV27, the J gene TRBJ1-5; D perhaps matches TRBD1 (5 bases). V lost 3 bases and J 6 bases, leaving 12 bases between the germline ends. CDR3 length equals 14 residues. Germline V gives CDR1 MNHEY, CDR2 SMNVEV (reference sequence). CDR3 coding DNA: TGTGCCAGCAGTTTGGCCGGGGGGGGTCAGCCCCAGCATTTT. Its translation: CASSLAGGGQPQHF.

The chain uses TRBV28 and TRBJ1-6; D is possibly TRBD1 (6 bases). This CDR3 has 18 residues. CDR1 MDHEN and CDR2 SYDVKM come from the germline V gene. V lost 8 bases and J lost 3, with 23 bases in between. CDR3 protein: CASARGEATGRYNSPLHF. The CDR3 DNA follows: TGTGCCAGCGCTCGGGGTGAGGCGACAGGCCGCTATAATTCACCCCTCCACTTT.

The J gene is TRBJ1-5, the V gene TRBV5-6; no firm D call. Germline CDR1 reads SGHDT; CDR2 reads YYEEEE. CDR3 length: 15 residues. V was cut by 1 base and J by 11 bases, with 19 bases left in between. Written as DNA, the CDR3 is TGTGCCAGCAGCTTGCTGGAGGCCCCAATGTTGGCCCAGCATTTT. It translates to CASSLLEAPMLAQHF.

The genes are TRBV10-1 and TRBJ2-3, with 11 bases that match TRBD2. Germline-derived CDR1 and CDR2 are WNHNN and SYGVQD (reference sequence). The trim removed 5 bases at V and 1 base at J, leaving 5 bases unmatched. The CDR3 totals 16 residues. Written as DNA, the CDR3 is TGCGCCAGCAGTTTCGGGACTAGCGGACGCACAGATACGCAGTATTTT. Translating gives CASSFGTSGRTDTQYF.

The genes are TRBV29-1 and TRBJ1-2; 7 bases line up with TRBD1. V was clipped by 6 bases and J by 7 bases; unmatched bases: 5. This CDR3 has 11 residues. Per germline, CDR1 SQVTM and CDR2 ANQGSEA. The CDR3 bases are TGCAGCGTCCCGACAGGGTCTGGCTACACCTTC. This encodes CSVPTGSGYTF.

This sequence joins TRBV11-2 and TRBJ2-7; D remains ambiguous. Germline CDR1 reads SGHAT; CDR2 reads FQNNGV. V was cut by 0 bases and J by 0 bases, with 9 bases left in between. The CDR3 is made up of 15 amino acids. In nucleotides, the CDR3 is TGTGCCAGCAGCTTAGATTTACAGAGCTCCTACGAGCAGTACGTC. Amino acid sequence: CASSLDLQSSYEQYV.

This clone was counted a single time. This same CDR3 is encoded by further DNA sequences in the sample. The chain carries TRBV15 and TRBJ1-2; no clear D gene. This CDR3 has 13 residues. Germline CDR1 reads LNHNV; CDR2 reads YYDKDF (reference sequence). Trimming removed 0 bases from V and 5 bases from J, with 7 bases in between. The CDR3 sequence: CATSRDLGYGYTF. In nucleotides, the CDR3 is TGTGCCACCAGCAGAGATTTGGGGTATGGCTACACCTTC.